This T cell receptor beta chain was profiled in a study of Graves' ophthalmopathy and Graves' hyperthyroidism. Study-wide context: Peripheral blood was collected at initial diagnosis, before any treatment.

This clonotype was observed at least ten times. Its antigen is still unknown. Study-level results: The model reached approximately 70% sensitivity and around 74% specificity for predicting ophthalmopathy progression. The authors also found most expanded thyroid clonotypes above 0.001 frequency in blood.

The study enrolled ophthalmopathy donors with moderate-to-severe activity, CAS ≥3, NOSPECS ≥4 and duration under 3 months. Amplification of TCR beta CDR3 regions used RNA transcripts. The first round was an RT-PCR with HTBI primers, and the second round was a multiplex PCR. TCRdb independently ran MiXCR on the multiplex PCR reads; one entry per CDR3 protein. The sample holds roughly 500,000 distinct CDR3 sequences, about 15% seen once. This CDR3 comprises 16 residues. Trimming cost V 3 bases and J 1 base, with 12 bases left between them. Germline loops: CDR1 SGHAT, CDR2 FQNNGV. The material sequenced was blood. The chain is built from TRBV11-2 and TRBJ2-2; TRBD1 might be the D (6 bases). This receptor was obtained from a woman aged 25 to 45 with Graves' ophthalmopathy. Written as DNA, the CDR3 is TGTGCCAGCAGCTTCAACAGGGATCGGAACACCGGGGAGCTGTTTTTT. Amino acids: CASSFNRDRNTGELFF.